Only a few counts were recorded for the clone carrying this T cell receptor (beta chain). The data derive from a study of blood T cell repertoires in COVID-19. Study summary: From T cells, B-cell-depleted T cells, or PBMCs came the material, which was cDNA or gDNA.

From germline, CDR1 is SEHNR and CDR2 FQNEAQ (reference sequence). This CDR3 contains 17 residues. V lost 5 bases and J lost 3; bases outside the gene matches: 13. How the authors handled the data: How many nucleated cells were present was estimated from reference gene primer amplification. Profiled with immunoSEQ multiplex PCR; TCRdb holds only in-frame clones, not every one. V, J and clone size derive from that table, while D and trimming were established from the DNA sequence. The table lists under 300,000 clones, more than 85% of them singletons. This receptor was obtained from a woman in her sixties or seventies with active or convalescent COVID-19. The sequenced sample was peripheral blood. The chain has TRBV7-9 and TRBJ2-7, with TRBD1 identical over 10 bases. The CDR3 sequence is CASSPGQGPTSYYEQYF. Written as DNA, the CDR3 is TGTGCCAGCAGCCCGGGACAGGGGCCAACCTCCTACTACGAGCAGTACTTC.